One sample yielded the 24 T cell receptor beta chains listed below, sequenced in a study of type 1 and type 2 diabetes patients. PCR was run on genomic DNA. A primer set of 30 forward and 13 reverse primers amplified the CDR3. TCRdb recomputed calls from the multiplex PCR reads with MiXCR, one row per CDR3 protein. Here the sample spans about 290,000 distinct CDR3 sequences, around 50% being singletons. The source material was peripheral blood mononuclear cells (PBMCs). These receptors originate from a man between 18 and 35 years old with type 2 diabetes.

The rearrangement links TRBV5-1 to TRBJ1-6; D remains ambiguous. Trimming stripped 4 bases from V and 10 bases from J, with 18 bases between. Per the germline V gene, CDR1 is SGHRS and CDR2 is YFSETQ. The CDR3 extends over 15 amino acids. The CDR3 DNA reads TGCGCCAGCAGCCGGGCGTGGGATTCGGGCTCACCCCTCCACTTT. This gives the protein CASSRAWDSGSPLHF.

The rearrangement joins TRBV30 to TRBJ2-7, with 7 bases fitting TRBD2. CDR1 and CDR2 from the germline V gene are GTSNPN and SVGIG (reference sequence). CDR3 size: 15 residues. V shed 0 bases and J 5 bases; nucleotides not matched to a gene: 10. The CDR3 region is CAWSVARGRSDEQYF. CDR3 coding DNA: TGTGCCTGGAGTGTCGCTCGCGGGAGAAGCGACGAGCAGTACTTC.

In this sample, this clonotype turned up a few times. The V and J genes are TRBV5-1 and TRBJ1-1; 8 positions agree with TRBD1. Germline values: CDR1 SGHRS, CDR2 YFSETQ. With V trimmed by 6 bases and J by 1 base, 2 bases remained unmatched. The CDR3 loop spans 13 amino acids. CDR3 sequence: CASKGTGNTEAFF. The CDR3 coding sequence is TGCGCCAGCAAAGGGACAGGGAACACTGAAGCTTTCTTT.

As for this clonotype: Likely a read error: the CDR3 ends without its conserved phenylalanine or tryptophan. CDR3 DNA: TGTGCCAGCAGCGCCAGGACAGGGAGCGAGCAGTACCTC. Residues: CASSARTGSEQYL. The chain joins TRBV7-6 to TRBJ2-7; TRBD1 matches at 8 bases. The ends lost 5 bases at V and 6 bases at J; junction bases unmatched: 6. The germline gives CDR1 SGHVS, CDR2 FNYEAQ. The length of the CDR3 is 13 residues.

The CDR3 DNA reads as TGTGCCAGCAGTAAAGGGACAGGGAATTCACCCCTCCACTTT. This encodes CASSKGTGNSPLHF. V is TRBV13 and J is TRBJ1-6; 9 bases line up with TRBD1. CDR1 PRHDT and CDR2 FYEKMQ come from the germline V gene (reference sequence). V gave up 6 bases and J gave up 7 bases; unmatched junction bases: 4. CDR3 length: 14 amino acids.

The V gene is TRBV25-1, the J gene TRBJ2-7; D perhaps matches TRBD1 (6 bases). The CDR3 contains 13 residues. Trimming took off 6 bases at V and 3 bases at J, with 12 bases between the two ends. Germline V CDR1 and CDR2: MGHDK, SYGVNS. The CDR3 is CASRDRGFYEQYF. The CDR3 coding sequence is TGTGCCAGCAGGGACAGAGGCTTCTACGAGCAGTACTTC.

The chain recombines TRBV2 with TRBJ1-4; 9 bases line up with TRBD1. Germline values: CDR1 SNHLY, CDR2 FYNNEI. The CDR3 sequence is 14 residues long. Unmatched junction bases numbered 1, after V lost 1 base and J lost 7 bases. CDR3 nucleotides: TGTGCCAGCAGTGAAGGGACAGGGGCTGAAAAACTGTTTTTT. Translating gives CASSEGTGAEKLFF.

The chain has TRBV30 and TRBJ2-1; D possibly corresponds to TRBD2 (7 bases). The germline V and J ends were trimmed by 0 bases and 9 bases, with 18 bases remaining between them. There are 15 residues in the CDR3. Germline-derived CDR1 and CDR2 are GTSNPN and SVGIG (reference sequence). The CDR3 DNA follows: TGTGCCTGGAGTGTAGGGGGAGGGGGTTCGTCTGAGCAGTTCTTC. Amino acids: CAWSVGGGGSSEQFF.

This chain uses TRBV5-5 with TRBJ2-5; TRBD1 is a possible D gene (6 bases). Germline CDR1 and CDR2: SGHKS and YYEKEE (reference sequence). Trimming pared 4 bases from V and 2 bases from J, leaving 9 bases between. This CDR3 is 13 amino acids long. The CDR3 spells CASSPDRQETQYF. In nucleotides, the CDR3 is TGTGCCAGCAGCCCGGACAGACAAGAGACCCAGTACTTC.

V and J are TRBV7-2 and TRBJ2-2; D is undetermined. Germline CDR1 and CDR2: SGHTA and FQGNSA. V lost 1 base, J lost 4 bases, and 7 bases lay in between. This CDR3 comprises 14 residues. The CDR3, as DNA: TGTGCCAGCAGCTTAGTCTTTCTCACCGGGGAGCTGTTTTTT. This gives the protein CASSLVFLTGELFF.

The chain couples TRBV29-1 to TRBJ1-2, with D perhaps TRBD1 (5 bases). Germline lookup yields CDR1 SQVTM and CDR2 ANQGSEA. Deletions cut 6 bases from V and 11 bases from J, with 13 bases between. The CDR3 is made up of 10 amino acids. The CDR3 loop is CSVIGGTYTF. DNA for the CDR3: TGCAGCGTCATCGGGGGGACGTACACCTTC. Full variable domain (outside the CDR3, taken from reference TRBV29-1 and TRBJ1-2): SAVISQKPSRDICQRGTSLTIQCQVDSQVTMMFWYRQQPGQSLTLIATANQGSEATYESGFVIDKFPISRPNLTFSTLTVSNMSPEDSSIYLCSVIGGTYTFGSGTRLTVV.

CDR3 nucleotide sequence: TGTGCCAGCAGTGATGCAGCGAACACTGAAGCTTTCTTT. This gives the protein CASSDAANTEAFF. The rearrangement links TRBV2 to TRBJ1-1; D gene ambiguous. Trimming left V 3 bases short and J 1 base short, with 6 bases between. The CDR3 totals 13 residues. The germline CDR1 and CDR2 sequences are SNHLY and FYNNEI.

The chain recombines TRBV24-1 with TRBJ2-5; 7 nucleotides agree with TRBD1. This CDR3 comprises 14 residues. Germline V gene data show CDR1 as KGHDR and CDR2 as SFDVKD. Trimming at V came to 11 bases and at J to 10 bases, leaving 18 bases not matched to a gene. This chain's CDR3 is CASSERGRNPGQYF. The CDR3 DNA sequence: TGTGCCAGCAGCGAGAGGGGGCGCAATCCGGGCCAGTACTTC.

V and J are TRBV12-3 or TRBV12-4 and TRBJ2-5; D may be TRBD2 (5 bases). The CDR3 runs 14 residues. V gave up 1 base and J gave up 1 base, with 7 bases separating them. DNA for the CDR3: TGTGCCAGCAGTTTAGTCGGGGTCCAAGAGACCCAGTACTTC. It translates to CASSLVGVQETQYF.

The chain employs TRBV6-1 and TRBJ1-5, with D maybe TRBD1 (5 bases). This CDR3 region has 16 residues. Trimming left V 6 bases short and J 4 bases short, with 19 bases between. CDR1 is MNHNS and CDR2 is SASEGT in the germline V gene. CDR3 region: CASSPGLTVRNQPQHF. The CDR3, as DNA: TGTGCCAGCAGCCCAGGCTTGACAGTTCGGAATCAGCCCCAGCATTTT.

This chain links TRBV5-1 with TRBJ2-7, with D uncertain. Germline V gene lookup returns CDR1 SGHRS and CDR2 YFSETQ. The CDR3 totals 16 residues. The ends were cut back, 2 bases at V and 5 bases at J, with 20 bases in the middle. The CDR3 region is CASSFRSDIVRDEQYF. CDR3 DNA: TGCGCCAGCAGCTTTCGCAGTGACATCGTTAGGGACGAGCAGTACTTC.

This clonotype has only a few counts. The rearrangement uses TRBV13 and TRBJ2-3; D might be TRBD2 (5 bases). Germline V gene data show CDR1 as PRHDT and CDR2 as FYEKMQ (reference sequence). V lost 4 bases and J lost 5, with 7 bases in between. The CDR3 is 12 amino acids. The CDR3 DNA reads as TGTGCCAGCAGCTCGGGGAGAGATACGCAGTATTTT. Translated: CASSSGRDTQYF.

V usage is TRBV2 and J usage is TRBJ1-2, with 9 positions matching TRBD1. The V and J ends lost 2 bases and 5 bases, in that order; junction bases with no gene match: 6. Germline values: CDR1 SNHLY, CDR2 FYNNEI. The CDR3 covers 15 residues. For the CDR3, the DNA is TGTGCCAGCAGTGAAATAAGGGACAGGGCTTATGGCTACACCTTC. It yields the protein CASSEIRDRAYGYTF.

The chain is built from TRBV20-1 and TRBJ2-7; TRBD2 agrees at 14 bases. There are 16 residues in the CDR3. The germline V gene has CDR1 DFQATT and CDR2 SNEGSKA (reference sequence). After removal of 6 bases from V and 5 bases from J, the junction contained 12 bases not matched to a gene. The CDR3 is CSATSGLAGDFHEQYF. In DNA form, the CDR3 reads TGCAGTGCCACGTCGGGACTAGCGGGAGATTTCCACGAGCAGTACTTC.

CDR3 protein: CASRGAGRNYGYTF. CDR3 bases: TGTGCCAGCAGGGGGGCAGGGAGGAACTATGGCTACACCTTC. The rearrangement uses TRBV12-3 or TRBV12-4 and TRBJ1-2; TRBD1 might be the D (6 bases). This CDR3 region has 14 residues. The V and J ends lost 6 bases and 2 bases respectively, with 13 bases between them.

The V call is TRBV29-1, the J call TRBJ1-1, with D perhaps matching TRBD1 (5 bases). The V and J ends lost 7 bases and 4 bases respectively, with 22 bases between them. CDR3 length: 15 residues. Germline CDR1 and CDR2: SQVTM and ANQGSEA. This CDR3 is CSAFETDSSLTEAFF. Here the CDR3 DNA reads TGCAGCGCTTTTGAGACTGACAGTAGCCTCACTGAAGCTTTCTTT.

The CDR3 nucleotides read TGTGCCAGCAGTTCCGGGACTAGCGGGGGGCCTAGGGCCTACAATGAGCAGTTCTTC. It codes for CASSSGTSGGPRAYNEQFF. The chain uses TRBV6-5 and TRBJ2-1; 15 bases are a match to TRBD2. V lost 4 bases, J lost 2 bases, and 9 bases stayed unmatched. CDR1 and CDR2 from the germline V gene are MNHEY and SVGAGI. The CDR3 has 19 amino acids.

The V gene is TRBV7-2, the J gene TRBJ1-1; D uncertain. The CDR3 length is 15 residues. Trimming removed 1 base from V and 3 bases from J, with 12 bases in between. In germline, CDR1 is SGHTA, CDR2 FQGNSA. In nucleotides, the CDR3 is TGTGCCAGCAGCTTAGTGGTGGGCGGCGACACTGAAGCTTTCTTT. Its translation is CASSLVVGGDTEAFF.

Turning to this clonotype: The junction shows a germline mismatch at one end, possibly a read error. The rearrangement joins TRBV28 to TRBJ1-1, with 12 positions matching TRBD1. This CDR3 spans 19 amino acids. The germline CDR1 and CDR2 sequences are MDHEN and SYDVKM. As DNA, the CDR3 is TGTGCCAGCATCGTGTCTCTGGGACAGGGGGCGCAAGTGGACACTGTAGCTTTCTTT. This gives the protein CASIVSLGQGAQVDTVAFF. The full variable domain, completed using reference TRBV28 and TRBJ1-1, is DVKVTQSSRYLVKRTGEKVFLECVQDMDHENMFWYRQDPGLGLRLIYFSYDVKMKEKGDIPEGYSVSREKKERFSLILESASTNQTSMYLCASIVSLGQGAQVDTVAFFGQGTRLTVV.